This passage covers 24 T cell receptor beta chains from one sample sequenced in a study of blood T cell repertoires in COVID-19 (dated by TCRdb to 2019 to 2021). The library was made by the immunoSEQ multiplex PCR assay. What TCRdb holds here is the immuneACCESS table cut down to in-frame rearrangements. Part of the clones is not present; checked against another copy, under half of the missing clones reflect an unresolved V gene, and the others are unexplained. The sample has 400,000 to 500,000 clones on record, roughly 84% of them singletons. Roughly 1.4% of the sample goes to the ten largest clones. The material sequenced was PBMCs or T cells enriched from blood (not recorded which). These receptors were collected from a young woman who had been exposed to COVID-19.

J is TRBJ2-1 and V is TRBV24-1; 7 nucleotides align to TRBD2. Germline V gives CDR1 KGHDR, CDR2 SFDVKD. The V and J ends lost 4 bases and 5 bases, in that order; junction bases with no gene match: 7. The CDR3 is made up of 15 amino acids. The CDR3 spells CATSDGGGVHNEQFF. CDR3 DNA: TGTGCCACCAGTGACGGCGGGGGAGTTCACAATGAGCAGTTCTTC.

V is TRBV7-2 and J is TRBJ1-1; 7 positions agree with TRBD1. From germline, CDR1 is SGHTA and CDR2 FQGNSA. The CDR3 loop spans 13 amino acids. The CDR3 loop reads CAVALDRVTEAFF. The CDR3 bases are TGTGCGGTGGCCCTCGACAGGGTCACTGAAGCTTTCTTT.

Turning to this clone: The junction shows a germline mismatch at one end, possibly a read error. The genes are TRBV6-5 and TRBJ1-4, with D unresolved. CDR1 is MNHEY and CDR2 is SVGAGI in the germline V gene. This CDR3 spans 14 amino acids. The CDR3 nucleotides are TGTGCCAGCAGTTACGGGCCAACTCATGAAAAACTGTTTTTT. It is translated as CASSYGPTHEKLFF.

The CDR3 nucleotides read TGTGCCAGCAGCTTAGGGACTAGCCAAGAGACCCAGTACTTC. It codes for CASSLGTSQETQYF. The chain joins TRBV11-2 to TRBJ2-5; 7 bases line up with TRBD2. This CDR3 spans 14 amino acids. V lost 1 base and J lost 1; bases outside the gene matches: 0. The germline V gene has CDR1 SGHAT and CDR2 FQNNGV.

This clone was recorded a few times. This sequence joins TRBV6-2 or TRBV6-3 and TRBJ1-1; D unresolved. V lost 6 bases and J 0 bases, leaving 11 bases between the germline ends. The CDR3 length is 14 residues. Germline loops: CDR1 MNHEY, CDR2 SVGEGT. The DNA for the CDR3 is TGTGCCAGCAGCCCCAGGATGATGAACACTGAAGCTTTCTTT. It yields the protein CASSPRMMNTEAFF.

Comments on this clone: The sample has other DNA sequences that encode this CDR3 too. The rearrangement joins TRBV28 to TRBJ2-1; the match to TRBD2 covers 11 bases. Germline lookup yields CDR1 MDHEN and CDR2 SYDVKM. This CDR3 contains 15 residues. With V trimmed by 4 bases and J by 7 bases, 6 bases remained unmatched. The CDR3 DNA follows: TGTGCCAGCAGTTCCCCGGGGACTAGCGGAAATGAGCAGTTCTTC. Protein sequence: CASSSPGTSGNEQFF.

The chain uses TRBV28 and TRBJ1-3; 8 positions match TRBD1. Looked up from germline, CDR1 is MDHEN and CDR2 is SYDVKM. With 5 bases clipped from V and 3 bases from J, the junction kept 6 bases outside the gene matches. The CDR3 spans 15 residues. CDR3 sequence reads: CASSPPTGDGNTIYF. For the CDR3, the DNA is TGTGCCAGCAGTCCCCCGACAGGGGATGGAAACACCATATATTTT.

The chain joins TRBV19 to TRBJ2-1; 8 positions agree with TRBD2. Germline CDR1 is LNHDA and CDR2 is SQIVND (reference sequence). With 1 base clipped from V and 2 bases from J, the junction kept 4 bases outside the gene matches. The CDR3 consists of 16 residues. Written as DNA, the CDR3 is TGTGCCAGTAGTATAGCTGCACTAGCGGCCTACAATGAGCAGTTCTTC. Protein sequence: CASSIAALAAYNEQFF.

This sequence joins TRBV3-1 (or the pseudogene TRBV3-2) and TRBJ1-1, with D possibly matching TRBD1 (5 bases). The germline CDR1 and CDR2 sequences are LGHDT and YNNKEL (reference sequence). With 0 bases removed from V and 5 bases from J, the gap between germline ends came to 16 bases. This CDR3 has 16 residues. The DNA for the CDR3 is TGTGCCAGCAGCCAAGAAGGTGGGGGAGGGAGGACTGAAGCTTTCTTT. Protein product: CASSQEGGGGRTEAFF.

This clone has only a few counts. This chain joins TRBV30 and TRBJ2-7; 12 bases are shared with TRBD1. The CDR3 runs 14 residues. V lost 3 bases and J lost 7; bases outside the gene matches: 7. The germline V gene encodes CDR1 GTSNPN and CDR2 SVGIG (reference sequence). The CDR3 loop is CAWRGGQGAKEQYF. In nucleotides, the CDR3 is TGTGCCTGGAGGGGGGGACAGGGGGCGAAGGAGCAGTACTTC.

This rearrangement joins TRBV15 to TRBJ1-5, with 7 nucleotides matching TRBD1. CDR3 length: 16 residues. Per germline, CDR1 LNHNV and CDR2 YYDKDF (reference sequence). The J segment lost 3 bases and the V segment lost 0 bases, leaving 5 bases of the junction unmatched. The CDR3 region has the DNA TGTGCCACCAGCAGAGATACCGGGACAGTCAATCAGCCCCAGCATTTT. Its protein is CATSRDTGTVNQPQHF.

This clone was counted once. The chain is built from TRBV5-1 and TRBJ2-3, with 7 bases identical to TRBD2. V trimming: 0 bases; J trimming: 4 bases; junction bases outside the gene matches: 2. Germline values: CDR1 SGHRS, CDR2 YFSETQ. CDR3 length: 14 amino acids. The CDR3 sequence: CASSLGTSSDTQYF. Here the CDR3 DNA reads TGCGCCAGCAGCTTGGGGACTAGTTCAGATACGCAGTATTTT.

The chain uses TRBV4-1 and TRBJ1-5, with D maybe TRBD1 (5 bases). The germline V gene encodes CDR1 MGHRA and CDR2 YSYEKL. This CDR3 comprises 18 residues. Trimming took off 0 bases at V and 3 bases at J, with 18 bases between the two ends. CDR3 bases: TGCGCCAGCAGCCAAGATCCGGCAGGGATGGTAGTCAATCAGCCCCAGCATTTT. As protein: CASSQDPAGMVVNQPQHF.

This clone is a singleton in its sample. The gene calls are TRBV28 and TRBJ2-7, with 9 nucleotides matching TRBD2. Germline V gene data show CDR1 as MDHEN and CDR2 as SYDVKM. V shed 6 bases, J shed 6 bases, and the junction held 15 bases outside the gene matches. This CDR3 has 16 residues. CDR3 sequence reads: CASRHLTGGGGAEQYF. For the CDR3, the DNA is TGTGCCAGCAGACATCTTACCGGGGGCGGGGGGGCCGAGCAGTACTTC.

This rearrangement joins TRBV6-5 to TRBJ1-2; no definite D call. The V end lost 5 bases, the J end lost 4 bases, and 11 bases lay between the germline ends. Germline values: CDR1 MNHEY, CDR2 SVGAGI. CDR3 length equals 13 residues. CDR3 DNA: TGTGCCAGCAGTCGGGCCGGACTCTATGGCTACACCTTC. It specifies CASSRAGLYGYTF.

This chain joins TRBV5-6 and TRBJ1-1; no reliable D call. V was trimmed by 5 bases and J by 0 bases, leaving 8 bases between them. The CDR3 extends over 13 amino acids. In germline, CDR1 is SGHDT, CDR2 YYEEEE. For the CDR3, the DNA is TGTGCCAGCAGGGAAGACATGAACACTGAAGCTTTCTTT. As protein: CASREDMNTEAFF.

V and J are TRBV6-5 and TRBJ2-2; 10 nucleotides match TRBD2. The ends lost 6 bases at V and 8 bases at J; junction bases unmatched: 9. This CDR3 comprises 15 residues. Germline CDR1 and CDR2: MNHEY and SVGAGI. CDR3 loop: CASRASGSLIGELFF. The CDR3 nucleotides are TGTGCCAGCAGAGCTAGCGGGAGTTTAATAGGGGAGCTGTTTTTT.

The rearrangement uses TRBV6-1 and TRBJ1-5; 7 nucleotides line up with TRBD1. Germline CDR1 is MNHNS and CDR2 is SASEGT. The CDR3 loop spans 14 amino acids. After removal of 3 bases from V and 9 bases from J, the junction contained 8 bases not matched to a gene. The CDR3 sequence: CASSDDRVSPPQHF. CDR3 DNA sequence: TGTGCCAGCAGTGACGACAGGGTAAGTCCGCCCCAGCATTTT.

This chain connects TRBV7-3 to TRBJ2-3; D unresolved. The CDR3 is made up of 15 amino acids. The V gene lost 1 base and the J gene lost 1 base, with 9 bases spanning the gap. Per germline, CDR1 SGHTA and CDR2 FQGTGA. The CDR3 nucleotides are TGTGCCAGCAGCTTAAGTAACTCCCGCACAGATACGCAGTATTTT. Translating gives CASSLSNSRTDTQYF.

The CDR3 coding sequence is TGTGCCAGTAGTCCAATAGCGGGGGCTGTAGATACGCAGTATTTT. Translation: CASSPIAGAVDTQYF. The chain employs TRBV19 and TRBJ2-3; the match to TRBD2 covers 9 bases. This CDR3 comprises 15 residues. Trimming at V came to 5 bases and at J to 5 bases, leaving 8 bases not matched to a gene. Germline CDR1 is LNHDA and CDR2 is SQIVND (reference sequence).

This chain uses TRBV18 with TRBJ2-3, with a tentative D call TRBD2 (5 bases). The CDR3 contains 15 residues. V was shortened by 2 bases and J by 4 bases, with 13 bases between the two germline ends. The germline V gene has CDR1 KGHSH and CDR2 LQKENI. The CDR3 sequence: CASSPGRGLADTQYF. In DNA form, the CDR3 reads TGTGCCAGCTCACCAGGCCGCGGGTTGGCAGATACGCAGTATTTT. Using reference TRBV18 and TRBJ2-3 for the parts outside the CDR3, the full variable domain is NAGVMQNPRHLVRRRGQEARLRCSPMKGHSHVYWYRQLPEEGLKFMVYLQKENIIDESGMPKERFSAEFPKEGPSILRIQQVVRGDSAAYFCASSPGRGLADTQYFGPGTRLTVL.

The chain couples TRBV7-2 to TRBJ2-7; 7 nucleotides align to TRBD1. Germline CDR1 is SGHTA and CDR2 is FQGNSA. The CDR3 totals 14 residues. V dropped 3 bases and J dropped 3; count of bases not matched to a gene: 5. CDR3 sequence (DNA): TGTGCCAGCAGCTTTGAGGCAGGGGGCTACGAGCAGTACTTC. It encodes CASSFEAGGYEQYF.

This rearrangement joins TRBV27 to TRBJ1-2; D perhaps matches TRBD1 (5 bases). Between the trimmed V and J ends, which lost 2 bases and 4 bases, there was a span of 17 bases. The germline gives CDR1 MNHEY, CDR2 SMNVEV (reference sequence). The CDR3 runs to 16 residues. For the CDR3, the DNA is TGTGCCAGCAGTTTAGGGAGAGCGGGGGACGGCTATGGCTACACCTTC. Its protein product is CASSLGRAGDGYGYTF.

The V call is TRBV7-8, the J call TRBJ2-7, with TRBD2 matching 9 bases. CDR3 size: 17 residues. Looked up from germline, CDR1 is SGHVS and CDR2 is FQNEAQ. J lost 4 bases, V lost 2 bases, and 12 bases had no gene match. The CDR3 DNA reads as TGTGCCAGCAGCTTATCTTCGGGTGGGACTAGCTATTACGAGCAGTACTTC. Encoded protein: CASSLSSGGTSYYEQYF.